The rows below give T cell receptor beta chains drawn from one sample of a study of T-cell memory formation after mild COVID-19. MiXCR, applied by TCRdb to the 5' RACE reads, yields one record per CDR3 protein. The sample consists of fewer than 600,000 distinct CDR3 sequences, roughly 20% of them appearing once. Material: PBMCs or a T cell subset sorted from them (not recorded which). The source of these receptors is an adult woman who had mild COVID-19 (a few samples of this study predate the infection). Cell type and time point are not known. CDR3s include the opening cysteine and the closing phenylalanine or tryptophan. The D gene is left open where the match is weak. Size is omitted from some rows. Given values are once, few, many or a class for expanded clones.

CDR3nt: TGTGCCAGCAGCCCATCCCAGGGGAAAGCTAACTATGGCTACACCTTC; CDR3aa: CASSPSQGKANYGYTF; v_gene: TRBV12-3/TRBV12-4; d_gene: .; abundance: .; j_gene: TRBJ1-2
CDR3nt: TGTGCCAGCAGTCCGCAGAGGGGCCCGAACACTGAAGCTTTCTTT; CDR3aa: CASSPQRGPNTEAFF; v_gene: TRBV12-3/TRBV12-4; d_gene: .; abundance: .; j_gene: TRBJ1-1
CDR3nt: TGTGCCAGCAGCCAAGCCCCCCCCAGCGCTTCCTACGAGCAGTACTTC; CDR3aa: CASSQAPPSASYEQYF; v_gene: TRBV3-1; d_gene: .; abundance: .; j_gene: TRBJ2-7
CDR3nt: TGTGCCAGCAGCGTATTTCGCGGGAGCTCCTACAATGAGCAGTTCTTC; CDR3aa: CASSVFRGSSYNEQFF; v_gene: TRBV9; d_gene: TRBD2; abundance: .; j_gene: TRBJ2-1
CDR3nt: TGTGCCAGCACCCTTAGCGGGGGCCACACAGATACGCAGTATTTT; CDR3aa: CASTLSGGHTDTQYF; v_gene: TRBV12-3/TRBV12-4; d_gene: TRBD2; abundance: few; j_gene: TRBJ2-3
CDR3nt: TGTGCCAGCAGTTTTAAGGGAATAGATACGCAGTATTTT; CDR3aa: CASSFKGIDTQYF; v_gene: TRBV12-3/TRBV12-4; d_gene: .; abundance: many; j_gene: TRBJ2-3
CDR3nt: TGCGCCAGCAGCCAAGAGAAGGCGGATCTGTTCCCTTACGAGCAGTACTTC; CDR3aa: CASSQEKADLFPYEQYF; v_gene: TRBV4-3; d_gene: .; abundance: few; j_gene: TRBJ2-7
CDR3nt: TGTGCCAGCTCGGCAGGTCCGGGGAGCCCAAATTCACCCCTCCACTTT; CDR3aa: CASSAGPGSPNSPLHF; v_gene: TRBV18; d_gene: .; abundance: .; j_gene: TRBJ1-6
CDR3nt: TGTGCCAGCAGCAAAGCCGGGACGGGGTTTGGAGAGCAGTTCTTC; CDR3aa: CASSKAGTGFGEQFF; v_gene: TRBV7-6; d_gene: .; abundance: few; j_gene: TRBJ2-1
CDR3nt: TGTGCCAGCAGCGAGGGGACAGTTTTGGATACGCAGTATTTT; CDR3aa: CASSEGTVLDTQYF; v_gene: TRBV9; d_gene: TRBD1; abundance: .; j_gene: TRBJ2-3
CDR3nt: TGTGCCAGCAGCCAATCCCTCAGGGAACATGGCTACACCTTC; CDR3aa: CASSQSLREHGYTF; v_gene: TRBV16; d_gene: .; abundance: .; j_gene: TRBJ1-2
CDR3nt: TGTGCCAGCAGCTTAGAGACTAGCGGGAGGCTAACCGGGGAGCTGTTTTTT; CDR3aa: CASSLETSGRLTGELFF; v_gene: TRBV7-2; d_gene: TRBD2; abundance: few; j_gene: TRBJ2-2
CDR3nt: TGTGCCAGCAGCTTGAGAGGGTCCTCTTTTGGCTACACCTTC; CDR3aa: CASSLRGSSFGYTF; v_gene: TRBV7-9; d_gene: .; abundance: .; j_gene: TRBJ1-2
CDR3nt: TGTGCCAGCAGCTCCTACACCACTGAAGCTTTCTTT; CDR3aa: CASSSYTTEAFF; v_gene: TRBV21-1; d_gene: .; abundance: few; j_gene: TRBJ1-1
CDR3nt: TGTGCCAGCAGCTTGGGACAAGCGCTCTCTGGAAACACCATATATTTT; CDR3aa: CASSLGQALSGNTIYF; v_gene: TRBV5-8; d_gene: .; abundance: .; j_gene: TRBJ1-3
CDR3nt: TGTGCCAGCAGTTTTGAACGGCTGAGCTCCTACAATGAGCAGTTCTTC; CDR3aa: CASSFERLSSYNEQFF; v_gene: TRBV12-3/TRBV12-4; d_gene: .; abundance: .; j_gene: TRBJ2-1
CDR3nt: TGTGCCAGCAGCCCCGTGACAGGTTTTGCTGGAAACACCATATATTTT; CDR3aa: CASSPVTGFAGNTIYF; v_gene: TRBV3-1; d_gene: .; abundance: .; j_gene: TRBJ1-3
CDR3nt: TGCGCCAGCAGCCAAGACTGGAATAAAGCTTTCTTT; CDR3aa: CASSQDWNKAFF; v_gene: TRBV4-3; d_gene: .; abundance: few; j_gene: TRBJ1-1
CDR3nt: TGCAGCGGAAGGACAGTCGGTGAGCAGTTCTTC; CDR3aa: CSGRTVGEQFF; v_gene: TRBV29-1; d_gene: .; abundance: few; j_gene: TRBJ2-1
CDR3nt: TGCGCCAGCAGTCAATCGGGGGACAGGGGATACAATGAGCAGTTCTTC; CDR3aa: CASSQSGDRGYNEQFF; v_gene: TRBV23-1; d_gene: TRBD1; abundance: few; j_gene: TRBJ2-1
CDR3nt: TGTGCCAGCAGTCCAGACAGGGTTCCCTACGAGCAGTACTTC; CDR3aa: CASSPDRVPYEQYF; v_gene: TRBV7-9; d_gene: TRBD1; abundance: few; j_gene: TRBJ2-7
CDR3nt: TGTGCCAGTAGTATCAGGGGAATTGAGACCCAGTACTTC; CDR3aa: CASSIRGIETQYF; v_gene: TRBV19; d_gene: .; abundance: .; j_gene: TRBJ2-5
CDR3nt: TGCGCCAGCAGCCCGGGACGGACCCTTAACTATGGCTACACCTTC; CDR3aa: CASSPGRTLNYGYTF; v_gene: TRBV5-1; d_gene: .; abundance: many; j_gene: TRBJ1-2
CDR3nt: TGCGCCAGCAGCCCCGGACAAAACAATGAGCAGTTCTTC; CDR3aa: CASSPGQNNEQFF; v_gene: TRBV5-1; d_gene: .; abundance: many; j_gene: TRBJ2-1
CDR3nt: TGTGCTAGTGCGGGACTGAACACCGGGGAGCTGTTTTTT; CDR3aa: CASAGLNTGELFF; v_gene: TRBV12-5; d_gene: .; abundance: few; j_gene: TRBJ2-2
CDR3nt: TGTGCCATCAGTGAGGCGACAGTCTACGAGCAGTACTTC; CDR3aa: CAISEATVYEQYF; v_gene: TRBV10-3; d_gene: .; abundance: few; j_gene: TRBJ2-7
CDR3nt: TGTGCCAGTAGTTCGCAGAAAGGGACAGATACGCAGTATTTT; CDR3aa: CASSSQKGTDTQYF; v_gene: TRBV19; d_gene: .; abundance: few; j_gene: TRBJ2-3
CDR3nt: TGCAGTGCTAGAGTGGGACAGAACACCGGGGAGCTGTTTTTT; CDR3aa: CSARVGQNTGELFF; v_gene: TRBV20-1; d_gene: .; abundance: few; j_gene: TRBJ2-2
CDR3nt: TGCAGTGCTAGAGGTCCTAGCGGGAGTCTTAATGAGCAGTTCTTC; CDR3aa: CSARGPSGSLNEQFF; v_gene: TRBV20-1; d_gene: TRBD2; abundance: few; j_gene: TRBJ2-1
CDR3nt: TGTGCCACCAGCAGAGTCGCGGGGGGCCTCTCGACCGATTTTGGTGAGCAGTTCTTC; CDR3aa: CATSRVAGGLSTDFGEQFF; v_gene: TRBV15; d_gene: TRBD2; abundance: .; j_gene: TRBJ2-1
CDR3nt: TGTGCCAGCAGCTTTAGCGGGACTGAGCAGTTCTTC; CDR3aa: CASSFSGTEQFF; v_gene: TRBV7-9; d_gene: TRBD2; abundance: few; j_gene: TRBJ2-1
CDR3nt: TGTGCCAGCAGCACAGAGACTAGCTTGGCCACCGGGGAGCTGTTTTTT; CDR3aa: CASSTETSLATGELFF; v_gene: TRBV5-5; d_gene: TRBD2; abundance: few; j_gene: TRBJ2-2
CDR3nt: TGTGCCAGCAGCCCCCGGGAGGGCCTCTACTACGAGCAGTACTTC; CDR3aa: CASSPREGLYYEQYF; v_gene: TRBV9; d_gene: TRBD2; abundance: .; j_gene: TRBJ2-7
CDR3nt: TGTGCCACCAGCAGAGTTACAGGCAACACCATATATTTT; CDR3aa: CATSRVTGNTIYF; v_gene: TRBV15; d_gene: .; abundance: .; j_gene: TRBJ1-3
CDR3nt: TGCGCCAGCAGCCAAGCAATCGGCAGCCACTATGGCTACACCTTC; CDR3aa: CASSQAIGSHYGYTF; v_gene: TRBV4-1; d_gene: .; abundance: few; j_gene: TRBJ1-2
CDR3nt: TGTGCCAGCAGCCTGGGGGGACTAGCGGGACGGAGGACCGGGGAGCTGTTTTTT; CDR3aa: CASSLGGLAGRRTGELFF; v_gene: TRBV7-2; d_gene: TRBD2; abundance: many; j_gene: TRBJ2-2
CDR3nt: TGTGCCAGTAGCATCCAAGCTTGGGCACGGCCCTACGAGCAGTACTTC; CDR3aa: CASSIQAWARPYEQYF; v_gene: TRBV19; d_gene: .; abundance: .; j_gene: TRBJ2-7
CDR3nt: TGTGCCAGCAATGGCGGGGGTTTATACGAGCAGTACTTC; CDR3aa: CASNGGGLYEQYF; v_gene: TRBV2; d_gene: TRBD2; abundance: many; j_gene: TRBJ2-7
CDR3nt: TGTGCCAGCAGCCAAGTTCGGACAGGGTATAAGAATACGCAGTATTTT; CDR3aa: CASSQVRTGYKNTQYF; v_gene: TRBV3-1; d_gene: TRBD1; abundance: few; j_gene: TRBJ2-3
CDR3nt: TGTGCCAGCAGCCAAATGGGTACAGATACGCAGTATTTT; CDR3aa: CASSQMGTDTQYF; v_gene: TRBV7-3; d_gene: .; abundance: .; j_gene: TRBJ2-3
CDR3nt: TGTGCCAGCAGCTTTCTTCAGGGCTCTGGGGCCAACGTCCTGACTTTC; CDR3aa: CASSFLQGSGANVLTF; v_gene: TRBV5-5; d_gene: .; abundance: .; j_gene: TRBJ2-6
CDR3nt: TGTGCCAGCAAGTACCGGAGCCTTGAGCAGTTCTTC; CDR3aa: CASKYRSLEQFF; v_gene: TRBV7-9; d_gene: .; abundance: many; j_gene: TRBJ2-1
CDR3nt: TGTGCCAGCAGCCAAGAACCGGGACTAGCGGGAGAAGGGGGTCGGGAGACCCAGTACTTC; CDR3aa: CASSQEPGLAGEGGRETQYF; v_gene: TRBV4-2; d_gene: TRBD2; abundance: .; j_gene: TRBJ2-5
CDR3nt: TGTGCCACCAGTGTTTCCTATGGACTAGCGATCAGCACAGATACGCAGTATTTT; CDR3aa: CATSVSYGLAISTDTQYF; v_gene: TRBV24-1; d_gene: TRBD2; abundance: .; j_gene: TRBJ2-3
CDR3nt: TGCAGTGCTTGGACTAGCGGGATACCTAATGAGCAGTTCTTC; CDR3aa: CSAWTSGIPNEQFF; v_gene: TRBV20-1; d_gene: TRBD2; abundance: .; j_gene: TRBJ2-1
CDR3nt: TGTGCCACCAGTGGTTCACAGGGGCGAGAGAGCTACGAGCAGTACTTC; CDR3aa: CATSGSQGRESYEQYF; v_gene: TRBV24-1; d_gene: TRBD1; abundance: few; j_gene: TRBJ2-7
CDR3nt: TGTGCCAGCAGCGTAGCTTCGTACAATGAGCAGTTCTTC; CDR3aa: CASSVASYNEQFF; v_gene: TRBV9; d_gene: .; abundance: .; j_gene: TRBJ2-1